Shown below are 6 T cell receptor beta chains from a single sample sequenced in a study of blood T cell repertoires in COVID-19. TCRdb keeps only in-frame clones here, not all; method: immunoSEQ multiplex PCR. The sample carries 380,000 or so clones, 70% to 90% recorded once. Sequenced sample: PBMCs or T cells enriched from blood (not recorded which). The receptors originated from a man aged 25 to 45 who had recovered from COVID-19.

This sequence joins TRBV14 and TRBJ2-1; D may be TRBD2 (6 bases). Germline V lookup: CDR1 SGHDN, CDR2 FVKESK. The CDR3 runs to 16 residues. V gave up 3 bases and J gave up 0 bases, with 12 bases separating them. The CDR3 bases are TGTGCCAGCAGCCAGGGGGGAGGCCGCTCCTACAATGAGCAGTTCTTC. It translates to CASSQGGGRSYNEQFF.

The rearrangement uses TRBV4-1 and TRBJ2-2; D is undetermined. The CDR3 is 14 amino acids. Trimming removed 1 base at V and 6 bases at J, with 9 bases between. Germline lookup yields CDR1 MGHRA and CDR2 YSYEKL. The CDR3 reads CASSQAAAAGELFF. The CDR3 DNA is TGCGCCAGCAGCCAAGCAGCCGCGGCCGGGGAGCTGTTTTTT.

The chain carries TRBV13 and TRBJ2-1; 11 bases are shared with TRBD2. The germline V gene encodes CDR1 PRHDT and CDR2 FYEKMQ (reference sequence). Trimming took 5 bases from V and 4 from J; bases not matched to a gene: 4. CDR3 length: 15 amino acids. The CDR3 loop is CASSPASGGYNEQFF. The CDR3 nucleotides read TGTGCCAGCAGCCCGGCTAGCGGGGGGTACAATGAGCAGTTCTTC.

Remarks on this clone: An end of the junction does not agree with germline; a read error may underlie this. The rearrangement links TRBV19 to TRBJ2-1, with TRBD1 matching over 9 bases. Germline CDR1 is LNHDA and CDR2 is SQIVND (reference sequence). The CDR3 loop spans 14 amino acids. This chain's CDR3 is CASSSPGTGFFLIF. In DNA form, the CDR3 reads TGTGCCAGTAGCTCGCCCGGGACAGGGTTTTTTTTGATCTTC.

This clone has just a few counts. The rearrangement joins TRBV12-3 or TRBV12-4 to TRBJ1-5; 9 bases are a match to TRBD1. This CDR3 comprises 13 residues. V gave up 6 bases and J gave up 6 bases; unmatched junction bases: 3. CDR3 region: CASRGQGGQPQHF. The CDR3 nucleotides read TGTGCCAGCAGGGGACAGGGCGGTCAGCCCCAGCATTTT.

The gene calls are TRBV29-1 and TRBJ1-4; 8 bases align to TRBD1. With V trimmed by 4 bases and J by 0 bases, 1 base remained unmatched. The length of the CDR3 is 14 residues. Germline V gives CDR1 SQVTM, CDR2 ANQGSEA. This CDR3 is CSVADRATNEKLFF. CDR3 nucleotides: TGCAGCGTTGCGGACAGGGCAACTAATGAAAAACTGTTTTTT.